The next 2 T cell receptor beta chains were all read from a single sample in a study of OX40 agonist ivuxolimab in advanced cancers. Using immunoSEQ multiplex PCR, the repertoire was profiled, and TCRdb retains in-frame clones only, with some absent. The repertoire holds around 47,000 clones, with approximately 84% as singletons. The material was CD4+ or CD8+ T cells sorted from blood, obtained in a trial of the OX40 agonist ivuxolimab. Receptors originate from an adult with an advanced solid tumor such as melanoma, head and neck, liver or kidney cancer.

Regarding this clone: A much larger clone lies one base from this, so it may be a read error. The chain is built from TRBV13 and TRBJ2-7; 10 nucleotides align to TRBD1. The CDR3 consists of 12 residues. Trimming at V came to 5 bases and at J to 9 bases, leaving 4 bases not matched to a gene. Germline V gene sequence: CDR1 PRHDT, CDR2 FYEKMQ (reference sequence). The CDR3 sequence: CASSTTGGGQYF. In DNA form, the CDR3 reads TGTGCCAGCAGCACGACAGGGGGCGGGCAGTACTTC.

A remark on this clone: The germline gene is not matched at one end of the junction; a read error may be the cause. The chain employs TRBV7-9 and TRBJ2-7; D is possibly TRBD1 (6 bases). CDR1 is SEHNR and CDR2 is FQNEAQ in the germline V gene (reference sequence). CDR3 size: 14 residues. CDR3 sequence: CASNLGGVGYEQYF. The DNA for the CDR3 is TGTGCCAGCAACTTAGGGGGAGTGGGCTACGAGCAGTACTTC.